The present entry profiles one TCR beta chain with its context. Germline CDR1 is MNHEY and CDR2 is SMNVEV (reference sequence). V lost 7 bases and J lost 4; bases outside the gene matches: 20. The length of the CDR3 is 18 residues. This record comes from a study of blood T cell repertoires in COVID-19. Method: immunoSEQ multiplex PCR; TCRdb's copy keeps in-frame clones and lacks some. The sample includes approximately 140,000 clones, 65% to 80% of them seen just once. The clonotype was recovered from a man aged 45-60 years with acute or convalescent COVID-19. Sequences were obtained from peripheral blood. The chain combines TRBV27 with TRBJ2-5, with 8 bases aligning to TRBD1. CDR3 residues: CASTHTRVTGVFRETQYF. The CDR3 nucleotides read TGTGCCAGCACGCACACCCGGGTGACAGGGGTGTTTAGAGAGACCCAGTACTTC.